Each of the 2 T cell receptor beta chains below was sequenced from the same sample in a study of blood T cell repertoires in COVID-19. Measured with immunoSEQ multiplex PCR; TCRdb has only the in-frame clones, and not every one. The sample has approximately 360,000 clones; around 89% are singletons. The material sequenced was peripheral blood. The source is a man between 18 and 29 years old with active or convalescent COVID-19.

The sample holds one count of this clone. V gene TRBV7-2 combines with J gene TRBJ1-6, with TRBD1 identical over 9 bases. With V trimmed by 3 bases and J by 9 bases, 9 bases remained unmatched. Germline loops: CDR1 SGHTA, CDR2 FQGNSA. CDR3 length: 16 amino acids. This CDR3 reads CASSFGDRVRISPLHF. The CDR3 DNA reads as TGTGCCAGCAGCTTCGGGGACAGGGTGAGGATTTCACCCCTCCACTTT.

The V and J genes are TRBV5-5 and TRBJ1-4; 7 nucleotides agree with TRBD1. Germline assignment: CDR1 SGHKS and CDR2 YYEKEE (reference sequence). The CDR3 is 14 amino acids. The V and J ends lost 4 bases and 2 bases, in that order; junction bases with no gene match: 2. The CDR3 here is CASSPGQTNEKLFF. The CDR3 coding sequence is TGTGCCAGCAGCCCGGGACAGACTAATGAAAAACTGTTTTTT.